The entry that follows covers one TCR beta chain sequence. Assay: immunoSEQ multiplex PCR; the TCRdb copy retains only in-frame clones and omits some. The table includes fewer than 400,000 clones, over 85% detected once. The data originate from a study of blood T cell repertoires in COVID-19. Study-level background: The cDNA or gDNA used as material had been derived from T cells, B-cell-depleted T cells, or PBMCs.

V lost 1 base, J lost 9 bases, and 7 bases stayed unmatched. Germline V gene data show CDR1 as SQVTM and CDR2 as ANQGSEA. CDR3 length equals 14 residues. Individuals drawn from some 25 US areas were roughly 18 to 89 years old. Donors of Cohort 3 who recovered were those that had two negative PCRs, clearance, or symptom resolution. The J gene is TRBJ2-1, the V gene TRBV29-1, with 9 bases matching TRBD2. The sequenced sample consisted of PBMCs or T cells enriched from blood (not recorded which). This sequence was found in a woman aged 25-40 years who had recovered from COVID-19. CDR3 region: CSVEAVSGSSEQFF. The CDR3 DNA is TGCAGCGTTGAAGCGGTTAGCGGGAGTAGTGAGCAGTTCTTC.